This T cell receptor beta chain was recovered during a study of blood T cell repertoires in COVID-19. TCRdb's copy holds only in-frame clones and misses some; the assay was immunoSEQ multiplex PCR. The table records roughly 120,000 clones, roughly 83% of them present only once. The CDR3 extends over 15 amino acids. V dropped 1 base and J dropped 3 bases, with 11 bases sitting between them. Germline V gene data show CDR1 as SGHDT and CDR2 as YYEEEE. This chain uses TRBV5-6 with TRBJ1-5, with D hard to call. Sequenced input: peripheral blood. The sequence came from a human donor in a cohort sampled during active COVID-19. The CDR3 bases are TGTGCCAGCAGCTTGATTAGTAGCTTCAATCAGCCCCAGCATTTT. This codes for CASSLISSFNQPQHF.